This TCR beta chain stems from a study of identical twins' blood T cells. The study, taken as a whole, reports: Twin repertoire similarity may partly reflect shared environment. Shared CDR3 clonotype counts between two donors mainly tracked the product of their cloneset sizes, twins included. Abundant TCRbeta CDR3s overlapped more between twins than with unrelated donors.

How the authors handled the data: Clonotypes per individual ranged from about 85,000 to nearly 500,000. Each CDR3 protein gets one entry after TCRdb re-called the 5' RACE reads with MiXCR. The V and J calls reflect TCRdb's pipeline rather than the authors' work. The sample carries about 370,000 distinct CDR3 sequences, 28% recorded once. About this clonotype: Antigen unknown.

Sequencing input: PBMCs. The sequence came from a woman aged 18 to 55 in good health.

CDR3 DNA: TGTGCCAGCAGTTCCAAGACAGGGACTAAGAGGACTTCACCCCTCCACTTT. This translates into CASSSKTGTKRTSPLHF. This chain links TRBV12-3 or TRBV12-4 with TRBJ1-6; 7 bases are shared with TRBD1. With V trimmed by 4 bases and J by 9 bases, 15 bases remained unmatched. There are 17 residues in the CDR3.